The next 16 T cell receptor beta chains were all read from a single sample in a study of T-cell memory formation after mild COVID-19. TCRdb called the 5' RACE reads again in MiXCR, with one record for every CDR3 protein. This table holds about 620,000 distinct CDR3 sequences, approximately 19% found once. Sequenced: PBMCs or a T cell subset sorted from them (not recorded which). These receptor sequences come from an adult woman who had mild COVID-19 (a few samples of this study predate the infection). Cell type and time point are not known.

DNA for the CDR3: TGCGCCAGCAGCCAAGGCGGTGGCAGGGACGAGCAGTACTTC. Protein sequence: CASSQGGGRDEQYF. The chain couples TRBV4-1 to TRBJ2-7; TRBD1 might be the D (5 bases). V shed 1 base and J shed 5 bases, with 12 bases lying between them. The CDR3 sequence is 14 residues long. Germline V gene sequence: CDR1 MGHRA, CDR2 YSYEKL.

This clonotype has a handful of counts. This rearrangement joins TRBV14 to TRBJ2-1, with 7 bases matching TRBD1. Germline CDR1 SGHDN, CDR2 FVKESK. There are 15 residues in the CDR3. The V and J ends lost 3 bases and 7 bases, in that order; junction bases with no gene match: 9. This CDR3 is CASSQTLGQINEQFF. As DNA, the CDR3 is TGTGCCAGCAGCCAGACTTTGGGACAGATTAATGAGCAGTTCTTC. The complete variable domain, with remaining parts taken from reference TRBV14 and TRBJ2-1, reads EAGVTQFPSHSVIEKGQTVTLRCDPISGHDNLYWYRRVMGKEIKFLLHFVKESKQDESGMPNNRFLAERTGGTYSTLKVQPAELEDSGVYFCASSQTLGQINEQFFGPGTRLTVL.

The gene calls are TRBV18 and TRBJ2-7; the match to TRBD2 covers 8 bases. The trim removed 2 bases at V and 7 bases at J, leaving 13 bases unmatched. In germline, CDR1 is KGHSH, CDR2 LQKENI. The CDR3 extends over 16 amino acids. The CDR3 spells CASSPDGSGGRGEQYF. The DNA of the CDR3 is TGTGCCAGCTCACCAGATGGAAGCGGGGGTAGAGGAGAGCAGTACTTC.

The chain is built from TRBV24-1 and TRBJ1-5; D uncertain. With 4 bases removed from V and 3 bases from J, the gap between germline ends came to 9 bases. CDR1 and CDR2 (germline): KGHDR, SFDVKD. This CDR3 has 14 residues. CDR3 bases: TGTGCCACCAGTGACCCCGGGTTCAATCAGCCCCAGCATTTT. Translation: CATSDPGFNQPQHF.

This clonotype was seen only a few times. This chain uses TRBV5-1 with TRBJ2-5, with 10 bases identical to TRBD1. With V trimmed by 4 bases and J by 5 bases, 8 bases remained unmatched. The CDR3 sequence is 15 residues long. CDR1 is SGHRS and CDR2 is YFSETQ in the germline V gene. The DNA of the CDR3 is TGCGCCAGCAGCGGAGCGACAGGGGGCGGGGAGACCCAGTACTTC. Translated: CASSGATGGGETQYF.

The chain recombines TRBV30 with TRBJ2-3; D is undetermined. This CDR3 comprises 10 residues. Looked up from germline, CDR1 is GTSNPN and CDR2 is SVGIG (reference sequence). The germline V and J ends were trimmed by 4 bases and 4 bases, with 3 bases remaining between them. The CDR3 spells CAWKADTQYF. CDR3 DNA sequence: TGTGCCTGGAAAGCAGATACGCAGTATTTT.

This clonotype occurred a few times. J is TRBJ2-1 and V is TRBV20-1; D is unclear. Germline CDR1 is DFQATT and CDR2 is SNEGSKA (reference sequence). The CDR3 consists of 15 residues. V was shortened by 5 bases and J by 6 bases, with 20 bases between the two germline ends. The chain's CDR3 is CSAGLGGTKTNEQFF. In DNA form, the CDR3 reads TGCAGTGCTGGATTGGGCGGAACCAAGACCAATGAGCAGTTCTTC.

This clonotype was recorded at least ten times. J is TRBJ2-3 and V is TRBV7-2, with 12 bases aligning to TRBD2. Germline values: CDR1 SGHTA, CDR2 FQGNSA. The junction had 10 bases not matched to a gene; V was cut back by 2 bases and J by 7 bases. There are 17 residues in the CDR3. CDR3 residues: CASSLPGLAGTPYTQYF. The DNA of the CDR3 is TGTGCCAGCAGCTTACCCGGACTAGCGGGAACCCCTTATACGCAGTATTTT.

This chain links TRBV12-3 or TRBV12-4 with TRBJ2-5; tentatively, D is TRBD2 (7 bases). There are 13 residues in the CDR3. V dropped 2 bases and J dropped 7 bases, with 11 bases sitting between them. The CDR3 loop reads CASSLRGGMTQYF. The CDR3 nucleotides read TGTGCCAGCAGTTTAAGGGGGGGAATGACCCAGTACTTC.

This clonotype came up a few times. The V call is TRBV10-3, the J call TRBJ2-7, with TRBD1 matching 7 bases. The CDR3 has 11 amino acids. Trimming at V came to 9 bases and at J to 7 bases, leaving 6 bases not matched to a gene. The germline CDR1 and CDR2 sequences are ENHRY and SYGVKD. The CDR3 sequence is CAIGTAQEQYF. The CDR3 nucleotides are TGTGCCATTGGGACAGCTCAAGAGCAGTACTTC.

This clonotype was counted only a few times. The V call is TRBV19, the J call TRBJ2-1; the D is unclear. The CDR3 runs 14 residues. In germline, CDR1 is LNHDA, CDR2 SQIVND (reference sequence). V lost 4 bases and J 6 bases, leaving 13 bases between the germline ends. Here the CDR3 DNA reads TGTGCCAGTAGTACTTCGACTCAAACCAATGAGCAGTTCTTC. Amino acid sequence: CASSTSTQTNEQFF.

Only a few counts were recorded for this clonotype. This chain uses TRBV6-5 with TRBJ1-5; no reliable D call. Germline lookup yields CDR1 MNHEY and CDR2 SVGAGI. This CDR3 contains 15 residues. The germline V and J ends were trimmed by 0 bases and 6 bases, with 12 bases remaining between them. In DNA, the CDR3 is TGTGCCAGCAGTTACTCGACAACGGCGGGTCAGCCCCAGCATTTT. Translated: CASSYSTTAGQPQHF.

The chain couples TRBV4-1 to TRBJ2-5; D is possibly TRBD2 (5 bases). The V end was cut by 1 base, the J end by 0 bases, with 6 bases between. Germline assignment: CDR1 MGHRA and CDR2 YSYEKL. This CDR3 contains 14 residues. This chain's CDR3 is CASSQAGYQETQYF. The CDR3 DNA sequence: TGCGCCAGCAGCCAAGCGGGGTACCAAGAGACCCAGTACTTC.

This clonotype was seen only a few times. V and J are TRBV6-1 and TRBJ1-2, with TRBD1 matching 8 bases. J was trimmed by 4 bases and V by 5 bases; bases with no gene match: 9. The germline V gene encodes CDR1 MNHNS and CDR2 SASEGT. This CDR3 comprises 15 residues. The CDR3 bases are TGTGCCAGCAGTATAGGACAGGGCCCTAGCTATGGCTACACCTTC. Protein sequence: CASSIGQGPSYGYTF.

The chain combines TRBV29-1 with TRBJ1-2; D call uncertain. This CDR3 region has 12 residues. Trimming left V 0 bases short and J 9 bases short, with 11 bases between. Germline V CDR1 and CDR2: SQVTM, ANQGSEA. The chain's CDR3 is CSVEEPAHSYTF. CDR3 DNA: TGCAGCGTTGAAGAACCGGCTCATAGCTACACCTTC.

V usage is TRBV5-6 and J usage is TRBJ2-5; TRBD1 agrees at 8 bases. This CDR3 contains 14 residues. In germline, CDR1 is SGHDT, CDR2 YYEEEE. With 4 bases clipped from V and 3 bases from J, the junction kept 5 bases outside the gene matches. CDR3 in DNA: TGTGCCAGCAGCAAGACAGGGGCCAAAGAGACCCAGTACTTC. It codes for CASSKTGAKETQYF.